This passage covers 27 T cell receptor beta chains from one sample sequenced in a study of PD-L1 blockade in urothelial cancer. Libraries were prepared by immunoSEQ multiplex PCR; TCRdb keeps only in-frame clonotypes and omits some of them. The table lists 50,000 or so clones, approximately 80% of them singletons. Sequencing was performed on PBMCs, taken around atezolizumab (anti-PD-L1) treatment. The receptors were sampled from a man between 65 and 79 years old with urothelial cancer.

This CDR3 reads CASSIDFRGRNTEAFF. In DNA, the CDR3 is TGTGCCAGTAGTATAGACTTTCGCGGGAGGAACACTGAAGCTTTCTTT. The V and J genes are TRBV19 and TRBJ1-1; D unclear. Between the trimmed V and J ends, which lost 0 bases and 1 base, there was a span of 12 bases. CDR1 and CDR2 from the germline V gene are LNHDA and SQIVND (reference sequence). There are 16 residues in the CDR3. The variable domain in full, with the rest retrieved from reference TRBV19 and TRBJ1-1, is DGGITQSPKYLFRKEGQNVTLSCEQNLNHDAMYWYRQDPGQGLRLIYYSQIVNDFQKGDIAEGYSVSREKKESFPLTVTSAQKNPTAFYLCASSIDFRGRNTEAFFGQGTRLTVV.

This clone was detected only a few times. This chain links TRBV28 with TRBJ2-1; 9 bases agree with TRBD2. V gave up 3 bases and J gave up 1 base; unmatched junction bases: 4. Germline values: CDR1 MDHEN, CDR2 SYDVKM. This CDR3 contains 16 residues. The CDR3 loop is CASSLERGDSYNEQFF. CDR3 bases: TGTGCCAGCAGTTTGGAGCGGGGGGATTCCTACAATGAGCAGTTCTTC. The full variable domain, rest sourced from reference TRBV28 and TRBJ2-1, is DVKVTQSSRYLVKRTGEKVFLECVQDMDHENMFWYRQDPGLGLRLIYFSYDVKMKEKGDIPEGYSVSREKKERFSLILESASTNQTSMYLCASSLERGDSYNEQFFGPGTRLTVL.

The chain couples TRBV27 to TRBJ2-7; TRBD2 agrees at 10 bases. Germline values: CDR1 MNHEY, CDR2 SMNVEV (reference sequence). V shed 6 bases and J 2 bases; nucleotides not matched to a gene: 4. CDR3 length: 14 amino acids. In DNA form, the CDR3 reads TGTGCCAGCAGGAGACTAGCGGGTACCTACGAGCAGTACTTC. This encodes CASRRLAGTYEQYF.

The V gene is TRBV5-1, the J gene TRBJ2-1, with D possibly TRBD1 on 6 matching bases. The germline V gene encodes CDR1 SGHRS and CDR2 YFSETQ. This CDR3 spans 15 amino acids. Trimming shortened V by 3 bases and J by 7 bases, and 17 bases separated the two germline ends. The CDR3 sequence is CASSYLQGTSNEQFF. The CDR3 region has the DNA TGCGCCAGCAGCTACCTACAGGGTACAAGTAATGAGCAGTTCTTC.

The chain combines TRBV4-1 with TRBJ1-5, with D tentatively TRBD1 (5 bases). The V and J ends lost 7 bases and 0 bases respectively, with 10 bases between them. Germline V gene lookup returns CDR1 MGHRA and CDR2 YSYEKL. This CDR3 comprises 14 residues. In nucleotides, the CDR3 is TGCGCCAGCAACCAGGGACTTAGCAATCAGCCCCAGCATTTT. Its translation: CASNQGLSNQPQHF.

Concerning this clone itself: Other DNA sequences in the same sample also yield this CDR3. This chain links TRBV30 with TRBJ2-7; maybe TRBD2 (6 bases). Trimming took off 0 bases at V and 5 bases at J, with 11 bases between the two ends. CDR3 length: 13 residues. CDR1 is GTSNPN, CDR2 SVGIG, per germline (reference sequence). The CDR3 coding sequence is TGTGCCTGGAGTGTGAGGGGCGGGGACGAGCAGTACTTC. Translated, it gives CAWSVRGGDEQYF.

V gene TRBV2 combines with J gene TRBJ2-3, with no clear D. This CDR3 is built from 15 residues. V shed 4 bases and J shed 4 bases, with 15 bases lying between them. Per the germline V gene, CDR1 is SNHLY and CDR2 is FYNNEI. The CDR3 sequence: CASSVGSRGPDTQYF. CDR3 nucleotide sequence: TGTGCCAGCAGTGTGGGTTCCCGCGGCCCAGATACGCAGTATTTT.

The V gene is TRBV6-5, the J gene TRBJ1-1; the D gene is possibly TRBD1 (6 bases). Germline lookup yields CDR1 MNHEY and CDR2 SVGAGI. The CDR3 runs to 15 residues. V shed 7 bases and J shed 2 bases, with 17 bases lying between them. The CDR3 spells CASTPPRGINTEAFF. CDR3 sequence (DNA): TGTGCCAGCACCCCACCCAGGGGAATTAACACTGAAGCTTTCTTT.

V and J are TRBV28 and TRBJ2-3; D perhaps matches TRBD1 (6 bases). The V and J ends lost 5 bases and 2 bases respectively, with 11 bases between them. The CDR3 covers 14 residues. In germline, CDR1 is MDHEN, CDR2 SYDVKM. The CDR3 nucleotides read TGTGCCAGCAGTCGCGGACAGCCCACAGATACGCAGTATTTT. Its protein is CASSRGQPTDTQYF.

The J gene is TRBJ1-2, the V gene TRBV19; maybe TRBD1 (5 bases). Germline CDR1 LNHDA, CDR2 SQIVND (reference sequence). CDR3 length equals 12 residues. The V gene lost 5 bases and the J gene lost 6 bases, with 10 bases spanning the gap. DNA for the CDR3: TGTGCCAGTAGTTTAGGGGCAGATGGCTACACCTTC. Protein sequence: CASSLGADGYTF.

The chain has TRBV5-4 and TRBJ2-7, with D maybe TRBD1 (6 bases). V was clipped by 4 bases and J by 1 base, with 15 bases between them. The CDR3 is made up of 15 amino acids. CDR1 SGHNT and CDR2 YYREEE come from the germline V gene (reference sequence). The CDR3 reads CASSPTADRSYEQYF. The CDR3 DNA follows: TGTGCCAGCAGCCCCACGGCGGACAGATCCTACGAGCAGTACTTC. Together with reference TRBV5-4 and TRBJ2-7, the CDR3 gives the full variable domain: ETGVTQSPTHLIKTRGQQVTLRCSSQSGHNTVSWYQQALGQGPQFIFQYYREEENGRGNFPPRFSGLQFPNYSSELNVNALELDDSALYLCASSPTADRSYEQYFGPGTRLTVT.

The count of this clone is one. This chain's CDR3 is CASGPSGSRHEQFF. The DNA of the CDR3 is TGTGCTAGTGGTCCAAGCGGGAGTCGGCATGAGCAGTTCTTC. V usage is TRBV12-5 and J usage is TRBJ2-1, with 8 bases identical to TRBD2. The CDR3 loop spans 14 amino acids. V shed 5 bases and J 8 bases; nucleotides not matched to a gene: 8. CDR1 and CDR2 (germline): LGHNT, FRNRAP.

The chain recombines TRBV5-1 with TRBJ2-5, with TRBD2 matching over 8 bases. CDR1 is SGHRS, CDR2 YFSETQ, per germline. V lost 0 bases to trimming and J lost 5 bases; unmatched junction nucleotides: 6. The CDR3 extends over 15 amino acids. The DNA of the CDR3 is TGCGCCAGCAGCTTGGAAGGCGGGAGGTTGGAGACCCAGTACTTC. Residues: CASSLEGGRLETQYF.

This rearrangement joins TRBV12-5 to TRBJ2-7; 11 bases are a match to TRBD1. CDR3 length: 15 amino acids. CDR1 is LGHNT and CDR2 is FRNRAP in the germline V gene. V lost 1 base to trimming and J lost 2 bases; unmatched junction nucleotides: 1. CDR3 sequence reads: CASGLGDRGTYEQYF. DNA of the CDR3: TGTGCTAGTGGTTTGGGGGACAGGGGGACCTACGAGCAGTACTTC.

This sequence joins TRBV28 and TRBJ2-5; D may be TRBD2 (5 bases). The CDR3 consists of 15 residues. The germline V and J ends were trimmed by 3 bases and 3 bases, with 14 bases remaining between them. From germline, CDR1 is MDHEN and CDR2 SYDVKM. The CDR3 loop is CASSFGGLTEETQYF. The CDR3 bases are TGTGCCAGCAGTTTTGGTGGACTTACAGAAGAGACCCAGTACTTC.

V and J are TRBV5-1 and TRBJ2-3; D may be TRBD1 (5 bases). The CDR3 totals 17 residues. V was shortened by 8 bases and J by 0 bases, with 22 bases between the two germline ends. Germline V gene data show CDR1 as SGHRS and CDR2 as YFSETQ. This CDR3 reads CASSTPRQGGSTDTQYF. The CDR3 nucleotides read TGCGCCAGTTCTACCCCTCGCCAGGGTGGAAGCACAGATACGCAGTATTTT.

The rearrangement joins TRBV6-1 to TRBJ2-7; tentative D call: TRBD1 (5 bases). Germline lookup yields CDR1 MNHNS and CDR2 SASEGT. The V and J ends lost 6 bases and 2 bases respectively, with 14 bases between them. This CDR3 comprises 14 residues. The CDR3 nucleotides read TGTGCCAGCAGCCGGACACAAGGCACCTACGAGCAGTACTTC. Protein sequence: CASSRTQGTYEQYF.

The V and J genes are TRBV2 and TRBJ1-3; 8 bases map to TRBD1. V was pared by 6 bases and J by 4 bases, with 8 bases of the junction left unmatched. Per germline, CDR1 SNHLY and CDR2 FYNNEI. This CDR3 contains 15 residues. The CDR3 DNA follows: TGTGCCAGCAGGCTGGACAGGGCCAGGGGAAACACCATATATTTT. Amino acid sequence: CASRLDRARGNTIYF. Supplemented by reference TRBV2 and TRBJ1-3, the full variable domain reads EPEVTQTPSHQVTQMGQEVILRCVPISNHLYFYWYRQILGQKVEFLVSFYNNEISEKSEIFDDQFSVERPDGSNFTLKIRSTKLEDSAMYFCASRLDRARGNTIYFGEGSWLTVV.

The chain links TRBV30 to TRBJ1-1, with 7 bases aligning to TRBD1. The CDR3 is made up of 15 amino acids. V trimming: 4 bases; J trimming: 1 base; junction bases outside the gene matches: 9. Germline CDR1 is GTSNPN and CDR2 is SVGIG (reference sequence). The CDR3 region is CAWTSETGANTEAFF. As DNA, the CDR3 is TGTGCCTGGACCTCCGAAACAGGGGCGAACACTGAAGCTTTCTTT.

This clone appeared once. The chain employs TRBV7-2 and TRBJ2-3; D is ambiguous. There are 13 residues in the CDR3. The germline V gene has CDR1 SGHTA and CDR2 FQGNSA. V shed 0 bases and J shed 3 bases, with 4 bases lying between them. The CDR3 coding sequence is TGTGCCAGCAGCTTAGCGAGGACAGATACGCAGTATTTT. Protein: CASSLARTDTQYF.

V usage is TRBV5-1 and J usage is TRBJ1-1; D is uncertain. Germline V gene lookup returns CDR1 SGHRS and CDR2 YFSETQ. The CDR3 covers 16 residues. Between the trimmed V and J ends, which lost 0 bases and 0 bases, there was a span of 12 bases. This CDR3 reads CASSLGQLTMNTEAFF. The CDR3 DNA reads TGCGCCAGCAGCTTGGGTCAGCTAACTATGAACACTGAAGCTTTCTTT.

The chain recombines TRBV18 with TRBJ2-1, with 12 bases fitting TRBD2. The CDR3 runs to 16 residues. Germline values: CDR1 KGHSH, CDR2 LQKENI. V lost 3 bases and J lost 5; bases outside the gene matches: 5. The CDR3 DNA is TGTGCCAGCTCACCGAGACTAGCGGGAGACGACAATGAGCAGTTCTTC. This gives the protein CASSPRLAGDDNEQFF.

This clone occurred a few times. The rearrangement links TRBV6-1 to TRBJ2-5; no firm D call. Between the trimmed V and J ends, which lost 1 base and 5 bases, there was a span of 11 bases. The germline V gene encodes CDR1 MNHNS and CDR2 SASEGT. This CDR3 comprises 14 residues. CDR3 sequence: CASSEDPVLETQYF. The CDR3 region has the DNA TGTGCCAGCAGTGAAGATCCTGTCCTCGAGACCCAGTACTTC.

Only a few counts were recorded for this clone. V gene TRBV27 combines with J gene TRBJ2-7; 9 nucleotides line up with TRBD1. CDR3 length: 15 amino acids. Germline CDR1 is MNHEY and CDR2 is SMNVEV (reference sequence). V dropped 7 bases and J dropped 0; count of bases not matched to a gene: 7. The CDR3 reads CASKPGQGSSYEQYF. The CDR3 DNA follows: TGTGCCAGCAAACCGGGACAGGGATCCTCCTACGAGCAGTACTTC.

The gene calls are TRBV10-3 and TRBJ1-4, with a possible D match to TRBD1 (5 bases). Between the trimmed V and J ends, which lost 6 bases and 3 bases, there was a span of 14 bases. The CDR3 totals 15 residues. Per the germline V gene, CDR1 is ENHRY and CDR2 is SYGVKD. The CDR3 sequence: CAIRADRRSNEKLFF. The CDR3 nucleotides read TGTGCCATCAGGGCTGACAGACGATCTAATGAAAAACTGTTTTTT.

This clone was observed once. The chain has TRBV4-2 and TRBJ2-4; 8 bases match TRBD2. Trimming removed 4 bases from V and 3 bases from J; junction bases left unmatched: 2. Looked up from germline, CDR1 is LGHNA and CDR2 is YNFKEQ. This CDR3 comprises 14 residues. The CDR3 reads CASSPRGDKNIQYF. For the CDR3, the DNA is TGTGCCAGCAGCCCGCGGGGGGACAAAAACATTCAGTACTTC.

The J gene is TRBJ2-2, the V gene TRBV19; D may be TRBD1 (5 bases). Trimming stripped 4 bases from V and 0 bases from J, with 15 bases between. This CDR3 is 17 amino acids long. Germline-derived CDR1 and CDR2 are LNHDA and SQIVND (reference sequence). The CDR3 reads CASSTLLTVSNTGELFF. The CDR3 nucleotides are TGTGCCAGTAGTACTCTGTTGACAGTTTCGAACACCGGGGAGCTGTTTTTT.